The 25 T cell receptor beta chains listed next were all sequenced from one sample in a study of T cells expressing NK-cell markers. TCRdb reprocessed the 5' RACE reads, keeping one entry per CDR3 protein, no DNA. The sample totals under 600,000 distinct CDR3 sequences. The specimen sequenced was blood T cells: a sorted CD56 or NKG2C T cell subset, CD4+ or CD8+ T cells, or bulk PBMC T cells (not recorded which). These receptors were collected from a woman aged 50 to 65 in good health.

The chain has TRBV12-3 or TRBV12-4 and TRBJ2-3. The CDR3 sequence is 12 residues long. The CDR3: CASTVRWVSVYF.

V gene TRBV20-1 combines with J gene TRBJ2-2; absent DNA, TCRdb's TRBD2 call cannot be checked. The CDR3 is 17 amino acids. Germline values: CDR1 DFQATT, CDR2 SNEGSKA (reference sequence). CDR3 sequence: CSARDLRGLAGSGELFF.

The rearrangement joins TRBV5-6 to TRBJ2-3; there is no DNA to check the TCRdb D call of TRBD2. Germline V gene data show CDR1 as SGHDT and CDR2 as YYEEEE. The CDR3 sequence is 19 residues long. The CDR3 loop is CASSYLSTASGSTTDTQYF. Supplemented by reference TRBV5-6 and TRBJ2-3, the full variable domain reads DAGVTQSPTHLIKTRGQQVTLRCSPKSGHDTVSWYQQALGQGPQFIFQYYEEEERQRGNFPDRFSGHQFPNYSSELNVNALLLGDSALYLCASSYLSTASGSTTDTQYFGPGTRLTVL.

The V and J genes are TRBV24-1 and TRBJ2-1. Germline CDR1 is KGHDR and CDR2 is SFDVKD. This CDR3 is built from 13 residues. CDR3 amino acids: CATSDILNNEQFF.

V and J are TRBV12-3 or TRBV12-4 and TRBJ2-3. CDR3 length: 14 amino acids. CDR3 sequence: CASSFGFRADTQYF.

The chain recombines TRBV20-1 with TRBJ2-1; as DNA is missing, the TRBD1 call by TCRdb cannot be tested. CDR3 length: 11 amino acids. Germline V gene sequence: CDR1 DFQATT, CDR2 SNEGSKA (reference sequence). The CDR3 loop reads CSASHLEGAFF.

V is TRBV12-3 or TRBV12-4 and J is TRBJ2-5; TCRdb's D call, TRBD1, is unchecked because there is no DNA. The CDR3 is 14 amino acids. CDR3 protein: CASSHRGSWGTQYF.

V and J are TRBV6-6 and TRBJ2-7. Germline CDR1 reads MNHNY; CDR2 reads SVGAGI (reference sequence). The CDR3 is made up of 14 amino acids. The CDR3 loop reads CASSDPGSSYEQYF.

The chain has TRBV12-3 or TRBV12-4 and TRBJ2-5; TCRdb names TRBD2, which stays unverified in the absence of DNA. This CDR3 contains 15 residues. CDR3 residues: CASSPTSGLGETQYF.

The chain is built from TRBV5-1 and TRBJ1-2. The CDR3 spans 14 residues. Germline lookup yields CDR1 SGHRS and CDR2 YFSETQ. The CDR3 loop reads CASRSGTKFYGYTF.

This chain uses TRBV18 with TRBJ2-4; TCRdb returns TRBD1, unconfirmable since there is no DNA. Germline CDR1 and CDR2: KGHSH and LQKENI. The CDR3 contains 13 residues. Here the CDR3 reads CASSLGEGNIQYF.

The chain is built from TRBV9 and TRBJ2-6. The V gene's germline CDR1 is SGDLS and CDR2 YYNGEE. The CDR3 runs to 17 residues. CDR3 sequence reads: CASSPDPRAAGANVLTF. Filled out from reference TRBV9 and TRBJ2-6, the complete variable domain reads DSGVTQTPKHLITATGQRVTLRCSPRSGDLSVYWYQQSLDQGLQFLIQYYNGEERAKGNILERFSAQQFPDLHSELNLSSLELGDSALYFCASSPDPRAAGANVLTFGAGSRLTVL.

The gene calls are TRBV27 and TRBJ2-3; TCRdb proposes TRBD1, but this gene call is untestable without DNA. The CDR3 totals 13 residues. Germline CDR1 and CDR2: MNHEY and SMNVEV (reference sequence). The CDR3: CASSYPGTDTQYF.

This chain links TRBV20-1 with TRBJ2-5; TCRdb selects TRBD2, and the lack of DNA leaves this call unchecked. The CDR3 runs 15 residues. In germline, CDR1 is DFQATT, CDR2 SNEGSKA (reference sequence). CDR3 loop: CSATVFTSGSETQYF.

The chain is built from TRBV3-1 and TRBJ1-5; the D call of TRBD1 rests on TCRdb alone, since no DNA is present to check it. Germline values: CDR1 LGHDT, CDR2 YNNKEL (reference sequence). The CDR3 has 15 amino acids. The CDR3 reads CASSQDWGGDQPQHF.

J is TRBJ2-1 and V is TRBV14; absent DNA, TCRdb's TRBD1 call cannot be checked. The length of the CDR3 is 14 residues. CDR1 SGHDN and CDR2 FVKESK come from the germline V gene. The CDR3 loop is CASRFGTVDNEQFF.

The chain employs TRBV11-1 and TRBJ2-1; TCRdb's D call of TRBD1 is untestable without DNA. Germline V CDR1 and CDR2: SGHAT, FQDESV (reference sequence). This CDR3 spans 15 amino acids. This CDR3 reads CASSLEGGRGNEQFF.

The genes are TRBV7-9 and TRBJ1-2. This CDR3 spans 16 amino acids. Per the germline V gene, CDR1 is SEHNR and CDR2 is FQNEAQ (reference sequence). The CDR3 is CASSNARDVSDYGYTF.

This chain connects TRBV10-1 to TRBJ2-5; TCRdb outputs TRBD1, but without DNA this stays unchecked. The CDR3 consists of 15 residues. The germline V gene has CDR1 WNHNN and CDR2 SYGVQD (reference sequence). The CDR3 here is CASSDPRGAGETQYF.

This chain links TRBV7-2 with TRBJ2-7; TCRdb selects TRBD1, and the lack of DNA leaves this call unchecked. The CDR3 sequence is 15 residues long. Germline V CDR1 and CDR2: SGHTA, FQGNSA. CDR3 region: CASSLILGTSYEQYF.

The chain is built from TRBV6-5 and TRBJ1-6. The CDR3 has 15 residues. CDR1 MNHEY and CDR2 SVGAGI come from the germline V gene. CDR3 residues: CASGPPGSPGETLHF.

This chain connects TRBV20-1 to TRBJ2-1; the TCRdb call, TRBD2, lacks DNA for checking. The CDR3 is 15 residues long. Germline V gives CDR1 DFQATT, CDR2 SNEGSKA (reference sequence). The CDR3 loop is CSAPHMGLRRDEQFF.

The CDR3 sequence is CASIPTLGSSYNEQFF. The V call is TRBV12-3 or TRBV12-4, the J call TRBJ2-1. The CDR3 covers 16 residues.

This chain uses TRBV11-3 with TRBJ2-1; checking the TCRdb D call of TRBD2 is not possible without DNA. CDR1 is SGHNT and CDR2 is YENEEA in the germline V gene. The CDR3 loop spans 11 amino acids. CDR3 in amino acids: CASRRDNEQFF.

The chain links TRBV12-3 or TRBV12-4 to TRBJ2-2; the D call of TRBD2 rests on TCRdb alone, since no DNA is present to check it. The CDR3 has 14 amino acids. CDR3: CASLGPSNTGELFF.